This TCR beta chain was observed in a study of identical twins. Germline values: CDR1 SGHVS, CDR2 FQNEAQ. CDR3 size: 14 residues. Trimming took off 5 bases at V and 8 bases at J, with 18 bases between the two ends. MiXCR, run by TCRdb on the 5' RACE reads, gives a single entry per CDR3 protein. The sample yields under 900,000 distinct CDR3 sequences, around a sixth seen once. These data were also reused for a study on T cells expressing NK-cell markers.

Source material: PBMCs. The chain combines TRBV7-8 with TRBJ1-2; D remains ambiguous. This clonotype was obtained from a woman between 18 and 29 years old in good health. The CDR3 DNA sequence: TGTGCCAGCAGCACAGTTTCCGGGATGTACGGCTACACCTTC. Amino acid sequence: CASSTVSGMYGYTF.